This entry lists 20 T cell receptor beta chains sequenced from one sample in a study of blood T cell repertoires in COVID-19. The repertoire was sequenced with immunoSEQ multiplex PCR; TCRdb's copy has only in-frame clones and lacks some. The table records a few hundred thousand clones, roughly 87% of them present only once. Sequencing was performed on PBMCs or T cells enriched from blood (not recorded which). These receptors were taken from a woman in her thirties who had recovered from COVID-19.

This clone turned up a few times. The V gene is TRBV2, the J gene TRBJ1-2; D is perhaps TRBD1 (6 bases). This CDR3 has 16 residues. Trimming removed 5 bases from V and 0 bases from J, with 16 bases in between. Germline CDR1 SNHLY, CDR2 FYNNEI. CDR3 sequence reads: CASSFGGREANYGYTF. CDR3 in DNA: TGTGCCAGCAGTTTCGGGGGGCGTGAAGCTAACTATGGCTACACCTTC.

This rearrangement joins TRBV7-2 to TRBJ2-2; TRBD2 agrees at 9 bases. The CDR3 sequence is 18 residues long. The trim removed 5 bases at V and 6 bases at J, leaving 16 bases unmatched. CDR1 is SGHTA, CDR2 FQGNSA, per germline. This CDR3 is CASSLTEASGKWAGELFF. In nucleotides, the CDR3 is TGTGCCAGCAGCCTGACCGAAGCTAGCGGGAAATGGGCCGGGGAGCTGTTTTTT. Variable domain in full (rest from reference TRBV7-2 and TRBJ2-2): GAGVSQSPSNKVTEKGKDVELRCDPISGHTALYWYRQSLGQGLEFLIYFQGNSAPDKSGLPSDRFSAERTGGSVSTLTIQRTQQEDSAVYLCASSLTEASGKWAGELFFGEGSRLTVL.

The rearrangement joins TRBV3-1 (or the pseudogene TRBV3-2) to TRBJ2-7, with TRBD2 identical over 8 bases. From germline, CDR1 is LGHDT and CDR2 YNNKEL (reference sequence). J lost 3 bases, V lost 1 base, and 8 bases had no gene match. The CDR3 consists of 16 residues. CDR3 sequence reads: CASSQVSTSANYEQYF. CDR3 coding DNA: TGTGCCAGCAGCCAAGTCTCGACTAGCGCGAACTACGAGCAGTACTTC.

The V gene is TRBV19, the J gene TRBJ2-2; D unresolved. The germline V and J ends were trimmed by 5 bases and 0 bases, with 10 bases remaining between them. The CDR3 totals 15 residues. CDR1 is LNHDA, CDR2 SQIVND, per germline (reference sequence). The CDR3, as DNA: TGTGCCAGTAGTTACGACTCAGCGAACACCGGGGAGCTGTTTTTT. This translates into CASSYDSANTGELFF.

The rearrangement joins TRBV6-1 to TRBJ2-7; the match to TRBD1 covers 9 bases. Germline V gene data show CDR1 as MNHNS and CDR2 as SASEGT. The CDR3 runs 15 residues. J was trimmed by 4 bases and V by 1 base; bases with no gene match: 5. The DNA for the CDR3 is TGTGCCAGCAGTGAAGGCGGGACAGGGTTTTACGAGCAGTACTTC. As protein: CASSEGGTGFYEQYF.

This chain connects TRBV27 to TRBJ1-6; the match to TRBD1 covers 8 bases. The CDR3 totals 16 residues. Germline-derived CDR1 and CDR2 are MNHEY and SMNVEV (reference sequence). V gave up 2 bases and J gave up 6 bases; unmatched junction bases: 6. The CDR3 sequence is CASSLRAGGFNSPLHF. Here the CDR3 DNA reads TGTGCCAGCAGTTTAAGGGCAGGGGGCTTTAATTCACCCCTCCACTTT.

The chain couples TRBV5-3 to TRBJ2-3, with 11 bases aligning to TRBD2. TRBV5-3 is designated an ORF whose function remains uncertain. The CDR3 is 17 residues long. V shed 1 base, J shed 4 bases, and the junction held 8 bases outside the gene matches. For the CDR3, the DNA is TGTGCCAGAAGCTTGAGGTCTAGCGGGAGGTGGGCAGATACGCAGTATTTT. Its translation is CARSLRSSGRWADTQYF.

The rearrangement links TRBV18 to TRBJ1-5, with D hard to call. The CDR3 contains 16 residues. V dropped 3 bases and J dropped 2 bases, with 14 bases sitting between them. Looked up from germline, CDR1 is KGHSH and CDR2 is LQKENI. In DNA form, the CDR3 reads TGTGCCAGCTCACCTTTGGGTTGGGAGGGCAATCAGCCCCAGCATTTT. Its translation: CASSPLGWEGNQPQHF.

The chain uses TRBV13 and TRBJ2-7, with 7 nucleotides matching TRBD2. This CDR3 spans 17 amino acids. CDR1 is PRHDT, CDR2 FYEKMQ, per germline (reference sequence). With 0 bases clipped from V and 2 bases from J, the junction kept 10 bases outside the gene matches. The CDR3 protein is CASSLGVSRGGTYEQYF. The CDR3 DNA reads as TGTGCCAGCAGCTTAGGGGTCTCTCGCGGGGGTACCTACGAGCAGTACTTC.

The CDR3 nucleotides are TGTGCCAGTAGCCCCCTTCCGAGGACAGGGGCCACCGGGGAGCTGTTTTTT. Its translation: CASSPLPRTGATGELFF. The chain links TRBV19 to TRBJ2-2; 9 positions agree with TRBD1. CDR1 is LNHDA, CDR2 SQIVND, per germline (reference sequence). With V trimmed by 6 bases and J by 4 bases, 12 bases remained unmatched. The CDR3 is 17 residues long.

This clone came up a few times. The V gene is TRBV19, the J gene TRBJ2-4, with TRBD2 as a possible D gene (6 bases). The V end was cut by 1 base, the J end by 7 bases, with 11 bases between. This CDR3 has 14 amino acids. Looked up from germline, CDR1 is LNHDA and CDR2 is SQIVND (reference sequence). CDR3 DNA sequence: TGTGCCAGTAGTATAGGGAGGGAAGGGAACATTCAGTACTTC. This sequence encodes CASSIGREGNIQYF.

V usage is TRBV19 and J usage is TRBJ2-5, with TRBD2 identical over 10 bases. Germline values: CDR1 LNHDA, CDR2 SQIVND (reference sequence). The CDR3 has 14 residues. V gave up 7 bases and J gave up 0 bases; unmatched junction bases: 2. CDR3 sequence (DNA): TGTGCCAGTAAAGCGGGGGGGAACCAAGAGACCCAGTACTTC. Protein product: CASKAGGNQETQYF. Combining the CDR3 with reference TRBV19 and TRBJ2-5 gives the whole variable domain DGGITQSPKYLFRKEGQNVTLSCEQNLNHDAMYWYRQDPGQGLRLIYYSQIVNDFQKGDIAEGYSVSREKKESFPLTVTSAQKNPTAFYLCASKAGGNQETQYFGPGTRLLVL.

Points on this clone: This sample also contains other DNA sequences that code for the same CDR3. The chain combines TRBV19 with TRBJ2-7; 9 bases map to TRBD1. Looked up from germline, CDR1 is LNHDA and CDR2 is SQIVND (reference sequence). The CDR3 runs to 14 residues. Trimming removed 5 bases from V and 2 bases from J; junction bases left unmatched: 4. The CDR3 DNA reads TGTGCCAGTAGTCCGGGACAGGGCCCCTACGAGCAGTACTTC. Residues: CASSPGQGPYEQYF.

This clone has just one count. The V gene is TRBV11-1, the J gene TRBJ2-7; possible D gene TRBD2, 6 bases. Germline-derived CDR1 and CDR2 are SGHAT and FQDESV (reference sequence). CDR3 length equals 14 residues. V lost 3 bases, J lost 0 bases, and 9 bases lay in between. The CDR3 sequence is CASSFRRGSYEQYF. As DNA, the CDR3 is TGTGCCAGCAGCTTTAGGCGGGGCTCCTACGAGCAGTACTTC.

The CDR3 DNA reads as TGTGCCAGCAGTTTATTGGGGACAGGAGCCTACGAGCAGTACTTC. This codes for CASSLLGTGAYEQYF. The J gene is TRBJ2-7, the V gene TRBV27; TRBD1 matches 8 bases. Germline loops: CDR1 MNHEY, CDR2 SMNVEV (reference sequence). With 1 base clipped from V and 2 bases from J, the junction kept 4 bases outside the gene matches. This CDR3 contains 15 residues.

The J gene is TRBJ1-3, the V gene TRBV5-4; a possible D gene is TRBD1 (6 bases). The CDR3 spans 16 residues. Germline V gene data show CDR1 as SGHNT and CDR2 as YYREEE (reference sequence). V shed 2 bases and J shed 3 bases, with 15 bases lying between them. The CDR3 loop reads CASSLGMGASGNTIYF. The CDR3 DNA follows: TGTGCCAGCAGCTTAGGTATGGGGGCAAGTGGAAACACCATATATTTT.

V and J are TRBV18 and TRBJ1-3, with 7 bases aligning to TRBD1. Germline V CDR1 and CDR2: KGHSH, LQKENI. Trimming took 3 bases from V and 0 from J; bases not matched to a gene: 11. The CDR3 length is 18 residues. CDR3 protein: CASSPPSSTGNSGNTIYF. DNA for the CDR3: TGTGCCAGCTCACCCCCATCATCGACAGGGAACTCTGGAAACACCATATATTTT.

The V gene is TRBV15, the J gene TRBJ1-2; 8 nucleotides agree with TRBD1. CDR1 and CDR2 from the germline V gene are LNHNV and YYDKDF (reference sequence). The CDR3 spans 12 residues. The J segment lost 14 bases and the V segment lost 4 bases, leaving 9 bases of the junction unmatched. The CDR3 here is CATSTGTGKMTF. The CDR3 coding sequence is TGTGCCACCAGCACCGGGACAGGCAAAATGACCTTC.

The rearrangement links TRBV2 to TRBJ2-5; no definite D call. Trimming shortened V by 4 bases and J by 0 bases, and 12 bases separated the two germline ends. Per germline, CDR1 SNHLY and CDR2 FYNNEI. The CDR3 contains 15 residues. The CDR3: CASSVSRGHQETQYF. CDR3 DNA: TGTGCCAGCAGTGTGTCCCGAGGTCACCAAGAGACCCAGTACTTC.

This chain joins TRBV12-3 or TRBV12-4 and TRBJ2-7; D not resolved. V lost 2 bases to trimming and J lost 4 bases, with 6 bases between them. This CDR3 is built from 12 residues. CDR3: CASSLLVYEQYF. CDR3 bases: TGTGCCAGCAGTTTACTAGTTTACGAGCAGTACTTC.